These T cell receptor beta chains were read from a single sample in a study of identical twins. TCRdb redid the calling of the 5' RACE reads with MiXCR, one entry per CDR3 protein. The sample yields fewer than 500,000 distinct CDR3 sequences, 20% to 25% seen once. The same data also went into a second study, on T cells expressing NK-cell markers.

Material: CD4+ T cells sorted from blood. The receptors were sampled from a woman aged 18-29 years in good health. CDR3s include the opening cysteine and the closing phenylalanine or tryptophan. Clone size is given for some rows only: seen once, a few or many times, or a class if the clone is expanded.

v_call	j_call	cdr3_length	clone_size	cdr3_aa
TRBV5-6	TRBJ2-5	13	few	CASSSDWQETQYF
TRBV10-2	TRBJ2-1	14	-	CASSKTSGGNEQFF
TRBV10-3	TRBJ2-1	11	many	CAISTRDEQFF
TRBV20-1	TRBJ2-2	15	few	CSARDPQGHTGELFF
TRBV11-2	TRBJ2-3	13	-	CASSFERPDTQYF
TRBV10-2	TRBJ1-2	15	-	CASSEPGTTVIGYTF
TRBV14	TRBJ2-7	11	-	CASSQAAEQYF
TRBV6-4	TRBJ2-1	16	-	CASSDSGGRAVNEQFF
TRBV5-5	TRBJ2-5	17	-	CASSLENPGALQETQYF
TRBV20-1	TRBJ2-1	14	few	CSARSGGSYNEQFF
TRBV5-1	TRBJ2-5	14	-	CASSSRLGVETQYF
TRBV7-9	TRBJ2-7	13	few	CASSWRDAGKEHF
TRBV12-3/TRBV12-4	TRBJ2-5	15	few	CASRPQGPIQETQYF
TRBV20-1	TRBJ2-3	13	few	CSASGGAADTQYF
TRBV15	TRBJ2-7	14	-	CATSSGQRQYEQYF
TRBV20-1	TRBJ2-1	13	many	CSARRTPYNEQFF
TRBV20-1	TRBJ2-3	15	-	CSARPSLAGPDTQYF
TRBV5-1	TRBJ1-4	13	few	CASSTATNEKLFF
TRBV2	TRBJ1-4	13	-	CASQRGGKEKLFF
TRBV7-2	TRBJ2-3	13	-	CASSFGGGDSEYF
TRBV20-1	TRBJ1-1	14	many	CSARRAHTRSEAFF
TRBV20-1	TRBJ2-3	12	-	CSASRWGHTQYF
TRBV5-1	TRBJ2-1	13	many	CASSFGSDGEQFF
TRBV7-2	TRBJ2-1	15	few	CASSLALAGGYEQFF
TRBV5-1	TRBJ2-2	15	-	CASSPGRMNTGELFF
TRBV7-2	TRBJ2-3	17	few	CASSLATVTAMKDTQYF
TRBV25-1	TRBJ1-1	15	few	CASSEPGQANTEAFF
TRBV20-1	TRBJ1-5	13	-	CSARFDLNQPQHF